This TCR beta chain was recorded in a study of cytomegalovirus exposure and HLA in healthy donors. The overall study: Early release data held some 79 million unique TCRs from HLA-typed donors.

Study-wide results and caveats: TCR beta V- and J-gene trimming was later associated with a missense DCLRE1C variant. The Asian-associated ancestry cluster reportedly had fewer N-insertions than the roughly 670-donor mean in a later analysis. The study designated around 150 TCR beta chains cytomegalovirus-associated.

This CDR3 contains 14 residues. V lost 3 bases and J 1 base, leaving 12 bases between the germline ends. CDR1 is GTSNPN, CDR2 SVGIG, per germline (reference sequence). Details on this clone: The antigen is undetermined.

PCR involved 60 Vbeta and 13 Jbeta primers. The method was immunoSEQ multiplex PCR; TCRdb's version includes in-frame clones alone and lacks a portion of them. This table holds some 100,000 clones, approximately 80% found once. The material sequenced was PBMCs. The V gene is TRBV30, the J gene TRBJ1-1; D is perhaps TRBD1 (6 bases). The source is a male donor in good health and CMV-seropositive. Here the CDR3 reads CAWRETGPNTEAFF. The CDR3 coding sequence is TGTGCCTGGAGGGAGACAGGCCCGAACACTGAAGCTTTCTTT.